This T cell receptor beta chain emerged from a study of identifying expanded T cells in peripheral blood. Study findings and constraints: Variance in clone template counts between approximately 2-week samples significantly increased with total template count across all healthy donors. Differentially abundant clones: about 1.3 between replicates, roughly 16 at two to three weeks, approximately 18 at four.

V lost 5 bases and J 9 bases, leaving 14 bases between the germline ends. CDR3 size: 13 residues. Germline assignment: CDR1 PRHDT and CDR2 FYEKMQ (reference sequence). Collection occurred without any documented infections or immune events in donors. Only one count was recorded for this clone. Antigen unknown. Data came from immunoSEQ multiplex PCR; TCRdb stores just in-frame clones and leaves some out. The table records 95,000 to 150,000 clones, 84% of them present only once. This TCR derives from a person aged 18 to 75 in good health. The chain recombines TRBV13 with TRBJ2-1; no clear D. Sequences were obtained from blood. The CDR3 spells CASSPPFGGEQFF. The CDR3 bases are TGTGCCAGCAGCCCCCCCTTCGGTGGTGAGCAGTTCTTC.